The rows below give T cell receptor beta chains drawn from one sample of a study of CD8 T cells in Susac syndrome. TCRdb re-called the immunoSEQ multiplex PCR reads through MiXCR, storing one row per CDR3 protein. The sample lists roughly 140,000 distinct CDR3 sequences; 94% were seen once. Sequenced sample: CD8+ T cells from PBMCs. These receptors originate from a human donor in good health. Each CDR3 is given with its conserved first and last residue. A D gene is named only where the DNA matches it firmly. The size of a clone is reported for some rows only, either as once, few or many, or as a class for expanded clones.

>TRBJ2-7|TRBV27|TRBD1|NA
TGTGCCAGCAGTGGTACAGGGGGTGGCTACGAGCAGTACTTC
CASSGTGGGYEQYF
>TRBJ2-7|TRBV28|NA|NA
TGTGCCAGCAGTTTAGCCCTTAACTCCTACGAGCAGTACTTC
CASSLALNSYEQYF
>TRBJ2-2|TRBV29-1|NA|NA
TGCAGCGTTGTTAGGACCACCGGGGAGCTGTTTTTT
CSVVRTTGELFF
>TRBJ1-1|TRBV6-2/TRBV6-3|NA|NA
TGTGCCAGCAGTTTACAGGCGAACACTGAAGCTTTCTTT
CASSLQANTEAFF
>TRBJ2-1|TRBV7-8|NA|NA
TGTGCCAGCAGCTTAGATGCGACTAGACACAATGAGCAGTTCTTC
CASSLDATRHNEQFF
>TRBJ1-1|TRBV9|NA|NA
TGTGCCAGCAGCACAACACCGCACCAGATGAACACTGAAGCTTTCTTT
CASSTTPHQMNTEAFF
>TRBJ1-1|TRBV3-1|NA|NA
TGTGCCAGCAGCCACCGAGACAGAAATGAAGCTTTCTTT
CASSHRDRNEAFF
>TRBJ1-5|TRBV20-1|TRBD1|NA
TGCAGTGCTAGAGACCGGGACAGGGATCATCAGCCCCAGCATTTT
CSARDRDRDHQPQHF
>TRBJ1-4|TRBV7-9|NA|NA
TGTGCCAGCACCTCGGGGGAGTCGGATGAAAAACTGTTTTTT
CASTSGESDEKLFF
>TRBJ1-1|TRBV6-6|NA|NA
TGTGCCAGCAGTTACCTGAACACTGAAGCTTTCTTT
CASSYLNTEAFF
>TRBJ2-3|TRBV27|NA|NA
TGTGCCAGCCGATCCTTAGATCCACTCTCCTATACGCAGTATTTT
CASRSLDPLSYTQYF
>TRBJ2-1|TRBV20-1|NA|NA
TGCAGCCGGGCTGTCCAGTCCTACAATGAGCAGTTCTTC
CSRAVQSYNEQFF
>TRBJ2-1|TRBV10-3|TRBD2|NA
TGTGCCATCAGTGAGTACGCTAGCGGGAGCAATGAGCAGTTCTTC
CAISEYASGSNEQFF
>TRBJ2-2|TRBV27|TRBD2|NA
TGTGCCAGCAGTTTATCTCCTAGCGGGGACACCGGGGAGCTGTTTTTT
CASSLSPSGDTGELFF
>TRBJ1-1|TRBV19|NA|NA
TGTGCCAGTAGTAAATATCGAGGGGGGAACACTGAAGCTTTCTTT
CASSKYRGGNTEAFF
>TRBJ1-2|TRBV27|TRBD1|NA
TGTGCCAGCAGTTTGACGAAGACAGGGGGCGATGGCTACACCTTC
CASSLTKTGGDGYTF
>TRBJ1-1|TRBV19|NA|NA
TGTGCCAGTAGTTCAAGCTTTGGAGCTTTCTTT
CASSSSFGAFF
>TRBJ2-2|TRBV28|TRBD1|NA
TGTGCCAGCAGTGCGGGACAGGGGTACACCGGGGAGCTGTTTTTT
CASSAGQGYTGELFF
>TRBJ2-3|TRBV14|TRBD2|NA
TGTGCCAGCAGCCACACCGGGGGGAGGATGGATACGCAGTATTTT
CASSHTGGRMDTQYF
>TRBJ1-5|TRBV27|NA|NA
TGTGGTACAGGGTACGGCAATCAGCCCCAGCATTTT
CGTGYGNQPQHF
>TRBJ2-4|TRBV30|NA|NA
TGTGCCTGGAGTGGCCAAATCGAGAAAAACATTCAGTACTTC
CAWSGQIEKNIQYF
>TRBJ2-3|TRBV9|NA|NA
TGTGCCAGCAGCGTAGGGACTATAAACACAGATACGCAGTATTTT
CASSVGTINTDTQYF
>TRBJ2-1|TRBV19|NA|NA
TGTGCCAGTAGTATAGACTGGAGCTCCTACAATGAGCAGTTCTTC
CASSIDWSSYNEQFF
>TRBJ1-5|TRBV20-1|NA|NA
TGCAGTGCTAGAGGTGACGTCCAGCTCAATCAGCCCCAGCATTTT
CSARGDVQLNQPQHF
>TRBJ2-3|TRBV25-1|TRBD2|NA
TGTGCCAGCAGTGGGTCTCTAGCGGCCTTTGCCGGGGATACGCAGTATTTT
CASSGSLAAFAGDTQYF
>TRBJ2-5|TRBV27|TRBD2|NA
TGTGCCAGCACATTAGCGGGGACCCAGTACTTC
CASTLAGTQYF
>TRBJ2-2|TRBV3-1|NA|NA
TGTGCCAGCAGCCAAGTTCGTCCCCCAGGGGTGCACACCGGGGAGCTGTTTTTT
CASSQVRPPGVHTGELFF
>TRBJ1-5|TRBV29-1|NA|once
TGCAGCGTTGCAGGCCGACCCAATCAGCCCCAGCATTTT
CSVAGRPNQPQHF
>TRBJ1-1|TRBV9|NA|NA
TGTGCCAGCAGCGAGACTGGAGGGCTAACGAACACTGAAGCTTTCTTT
CASSETGGLTNTEAFF
>TRBJ2-7|TRBV12-3/TRBV12-4|NA|NA
TGTGCCAGCAGCCCCAGACTAGGCCTCGAGCAGTACTTC
CASSPRLGLEQYF
>TRBJ2-7|TRBV24-1|NA|NA
TGTGCCACCAGCGATGGGCGAAGCTACGAGCAGTACTTC
CATSDGRSYEQYF
>TRBJ1-1|TRBV12-3/TRBV12-4|TRBD1|NA
TGTGCCAGCAGCACACAGGGGGTGGTTGAAGCTTTCTTT
CASSTQGVVEAFF
>TRBJ2-7|TRBV4-3|TRBD2|once
TGCGCCAGCAGCCAGACTAGCGGAGCCCCCTACGAGCAGTACTTC
CASSQTSGAPYEQYF
>TRBJ2-7|TRBV28|TRBD2|NA
TGTGCCACGTTAGCGGGAAGGTTATCCTACGAGCAGTACTTC
CATLAGRLSYEQYF
>TRBJ1-5|TRBV27|NA|NA
TGTGCCAGCAGAGTAATTTGGGGGGCGCGGAGCAATCAGCCCCAGCATTTT
CASRVIWGARSNQPQHF
>TRBJ2-1|TRBV3-1|NA|NA
TGTGCCAGCAGCCAAATGGCGGCCTACAATGAGCAGTTCTTC
CASSQMAAYNEQFF
>TRBJ2-3|TRBV12-3/TRBV12-4|NA|NA
TGTGCCAGCAGTTCCTTGGAGAGCCAAGATACGCAGTATTTT
CASSSLESQDTQYF
>TRBJ1-2|TRBV24-1|TRBD1|once
TGTGCCACCAGTGATCGACAGGGGCGAGGGTATGGCTACACCTTC
CATSDRQGRGYGYTF
>TRBJ2-1|TRBV12-3/TRBV12-4|NA|NA
TGTGCCACCTCGAGGGAGGCGGACAATGAGCAGTTCTTC
CATSREADNEQFF
>TRBJ2-7|TRBV7-2|NA|NA
TGTGCCAGCAGCCCTGCGCTGGGATCCTTCTACGAGCAGTACTTC
CASSPALGSFYEQYF
>TRBJ2-7|TRBV20-1|NA|NA
TGCAGTGCTAGGCAGCTTAGATACGAGCAGTACTTC
CSARQLRYEQYF
>TRBJ1-1|TRBV2|NA|NA
TGTGCCAGCAGCTGGGCGCCCACTGAAGCTTTCTTT
CASSWAPTEAFF
>TRBJ2-3|TRBV20-1|NA|NA
TGCAGTGCCAACAGGGGGGGGTCAGTGATGCAGTATTTT
CSANRGGSVMQYF
>TRBJ1-1|TRBV27|NA|NA
TGTGCCAGCAGTTTAAAGGTGGGGAACACTGAAGCTTTCTTT
CASSLKVGNTEAFF
>TRBJ2-3|TRBV5-1|NA|NA
TGCGCCAGCAGCTCATCCGGGACTAGCACAGATACGCAGTATTTT
CASSSSGTSTDTQYF
>TRBJ2-1|TRBV5-4|NA|once
TGTGCCAGCAGCTTGGGGAGGCGCGATGAGCAGTTCTTC
CASSLGRRDEQFF
>TRBJ1-5|TRBV20-1|NA|NA
TGCAGTGCTAGAGAGGCAGAAGATAGCAATCAGCCCCAGCATTTT
CSAREAEDSNQPQHF
>TRBJ1-2|TRBV5-6|NA|NA
TGTGCCAGCAGCTTTGGCGCGCCGATCTATGGCTACACCTTC
CASSFGAPIYGYTF
>TRBJ2-1|TRBV29-1|NA|NA
TGCAGCGCTGGATTGAGTCTGGGTGCGGTCAGGAATGAGCAGTTCTTC
CSAGLSLGAVRNEQFF
>TRBJ2-7|TRBV27|NA|few
TGTGCCAGCAGTCCCCTTGGCTCCTACGAGCAGTACTTC
CASSPLGSYEQYF